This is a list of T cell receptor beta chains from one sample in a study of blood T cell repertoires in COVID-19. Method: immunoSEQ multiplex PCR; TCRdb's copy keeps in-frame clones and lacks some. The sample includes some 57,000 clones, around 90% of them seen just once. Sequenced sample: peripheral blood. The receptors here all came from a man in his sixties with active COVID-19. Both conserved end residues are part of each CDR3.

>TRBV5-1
CASSSIGQGRDYNEQFF
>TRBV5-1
CASSFQRGPQETQYF
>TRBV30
CAWNRGLNTEAFF
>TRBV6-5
CASSLNQQEGYTF
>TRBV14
CASSQESGPRYEQFF
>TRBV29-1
CSVDRQEKGNEAFF
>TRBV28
CASTHRSRSYEQYF
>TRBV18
CASSPFNRGNGYTF
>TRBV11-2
CASSLSGGALETQYF
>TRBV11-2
CASLELQNTGELFF
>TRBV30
CAWSGRSSGIYYGYTF
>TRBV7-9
CASSSRWGRVNTGELFF
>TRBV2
CASTARIRDSSYNEQFF
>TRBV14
CASSQETGSRYEQYF
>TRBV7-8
CASSPGYEQYF
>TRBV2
CASSYSLGQGGEQYF
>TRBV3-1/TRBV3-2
CASSVNLPGQGASDTQYF
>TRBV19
CASSIETIFGADTQYF
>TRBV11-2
CASKERGTHGYTF
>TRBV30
CAWSVGRAGLYNEQFF
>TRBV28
CASSSLTSGSQETQYF
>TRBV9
CASRAGERDTEAFF
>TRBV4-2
CASSQPRDRGRDNQPQHF
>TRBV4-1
CASSQEVTSGGYKQFF
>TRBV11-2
CASRGQLNYNEQFF
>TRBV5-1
CASSLGGGDQPQHF
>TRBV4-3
CASSPGVNRDGYTF
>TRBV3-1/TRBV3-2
CASSQVSGTSGGAPGELFF
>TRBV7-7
CASSPRPGGTNTGELFF
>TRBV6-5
CASSTGTGAVGELFF
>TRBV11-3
CASSSGYLDEQFF
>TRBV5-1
CASSLRSGQGVEQYF
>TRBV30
CAWIPGGHGYTF
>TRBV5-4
CASSASDRGPLYNEQFF
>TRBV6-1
CASSEYLGAKAWEKHNYGYTF
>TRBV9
CASSVGGMNNSPLHF